What follows describes a single TCR beta chain. Antigen: not known. These data are taken from a study of shared clonotypes between healthy human individuals. Study-level points and caveats: Shared clonotypes across all four donors exceeded non-shared ones in generation probability.

Deep-level running was used for the assay. Assay: immunoSEQ multiplex PCR; the TCRdb copy retains only in-frame clones and omits some. In the table there are a few million clones, around nine tenths of which are singletons. This CDR3 contains 14 residues. The germline V gene encodes CDR1 LNHDA and CDR2 SQIVND (reference sequence). Trimming took 9 bases from V and 3 from J, leaving 17 bases between them. The V and J genes are TRBV19 and TRBJ1-1; D may be TRBD1 (6 bases). This TCR was sampled from a man between 18 and 29 years old in good health. The sequenced sample was naive CD4+ T cells sorted from blood. Subset in this sample: CD45RA+ positively selected. Written as DNA, the CDR3 is TGTGCCAGCAACAGGGACCGGGGATACACTGAAGCTTTCTTT. Residues: CASNRDRGYTEAFF.